Below, 6 T cell receptor beta chains from the same sample are listed, as sequenced in a study of blood T cell repertoires in COVID-19. The protocol was immunoSEQ multiplex PCR, while the TCRdb copy is restricted to in-frame clones and leaves out a portion. Among 90,000 to 120,000 clones listed, roughly 71% were seen once. Sequencing was carried out using peripheral blood. These receptors originate from a man at least 80 years old with acute or convalescent COVID-19.

The rearrangement links TRBV2 to TRBJ2-2, with 14 nucleotides matching TRBD2. Germline CDR1 is SNHLY and CDR2 is FYNNEI. The V and J ends lost 6 bases and 6 bases, in that order; junction bases with no gene match: 18. This CDR3 spans 20 amino acids. CDR3 nucleotides: TGTGCCAGCAGGCAAGGGACTAGCGGGAGCTGGCGAGGGTTCGCCGGGGAGCTGTTTTTT. This codes for CASRQGTSGSWRGFAGELFF. The whole variable domain, remainder taken from reference TRBV2 and TRBJ2-2, is EPEVTQTPSHQVTQMGQEVILRCVPISNHLYFYWYRQILGQKVEFLVSFYNNEISEKSEIFDDQFSVERPDGSNFTLKIRSTKLEDSAMYFCASRQGTSGSWRGFAGELFFGEGSRLTVL.

There are a few counts of this clone. This chain links TRBV7-8 with TRBJ1-2, with 9 nucleotides matching TRBD1. The CDR3 runs 16 residues. V was pared by 8 bases and J by 8 bases, with 18 bases of the junction left unmatched. CDR1 and CDR2 (germline): SGHVS, FQNEAQ. CDR3 DNA sequence: TGTGCCAGCGTCCGGGACAGGGTCCCTAAGACCTACGGCTACACCTTC. Translating it yields CASVRDRVPKTYGYTF.

The chain has TRBV2 and TRBJ1-5; tentatively, D is TRBD1 (5 bases). Trimming left V 6 bases short and J 10 bases short, with 19 bases between. Germline loops: CDR1 SNHLY, CDR2 FYNNEI. The CDR3 totals 14 residues. The CDR3 sequence: CASSPQGQSRPQHF. The CDR3 region has the DNA TGTGCCAGCAGCCCGCAGGGCCAGTCGCGACCCCAGCATTTT.

V gene TRBV28 combines with J gene TRBJ2-7; 10 bases align to TRBD1. CDR3 length equals 15 residues. Germline CDR1 is MDHEN and CDR2 is SYDVKM. Trimming removed 5 bases from V and 4 bases from J; junction bases left unmatched: 8. The CDR3 bases are TGTGCCAGCAGTAAGACCGGGACAGGGGTTTACGAGCAGTACTTC. Translated, it gives CASSKTGTGVYEQYF.

The chain uses TRBV30 and TRBJ2-7; 7 bases align to TRBD2. This CDR3 region has 14 residues. With V trimmed by 0 bases and J by 4 bases, 6 bases remained unmatched. The germline V gene has CDR1 GTSNPN and CDR2 SVGIG (reference sequence). Here the CDR3 reads CAWSVGAGEYEQYF. The CDR3 DNA reads as TGTGCCTGGAGTGTCGGGGCGGGGGAATACGAGCAGTACTTC.

V and J are TRBV5-1 and TRBJ2-7; no definite D call. The V end lost 0 bases, the J end lost 3 bases, and 4 bases lay between the germline ends. There are 12 residues in the CDR3. Germline values: CDR1 SGHRS, CDR2 YFSETQ. The CDR3 protein is CASSLVVYEQYF. CDR3 nucleotides: TGCGCCAGCAGCTTGGTAGTCTACGAGCAGTACTTC.